These T cell receptor beta chains were read from a single sample in a study of shared clonotypes between healthy human individuals. Sequencing was performed with immunoSEQ multiplex PCR; in TCRdb, only in-frame clones are kept and a portion is missing. The repertoire consists of over 800,000 clones, with about 91% occurring once and the leading ten covering 20% to 30%. Sequenced material: naive CD8+ T cells sorted from blood. The receptors shown here come from a man aged 25 to 45 in good health. Both conserved end residues are part of each CDR3. Each record gives: clone size, V gene, CDR3 protein. Not every row has a clone size; where given, it reads once, few, many or a size class.

once | TRBV28 | CASTPAGVSTEAFF
. | TRBV4-1 | CASSQVAGEETQYF
. | TRBV27 | CASSLYSSVAGSYNEQFF
. | TRBV2 | CASSEWAGANYEQYF
once | TRBV5-5 | CASSLKDSDSNQPQHF
. | TRBV19 | CASSIDWTSGSPLADTQYF
. | TRBV10-3 | CATRDSGSSYEQYF
once | TRBV30 | CAWSTTSGPGEQYF
. | TRBV7-9 | CASSLPTSGPNTGELFF
. | TRBV19 | CASSIRSGRPYEQYF
. | TRBV6-5 | CASSYQGRIGYGYTF
. | TRBV28 | CASRRSGTEETQYF
. | TRBV5-4 | CASSTGTGDYEQYF
. | TRBV4-3 | CASSHLDNYEQYF
. | TRBV11-2 | CASSLFPLQDPYEQYF
. | TRBV9 | CASSAYPRGHTTSSLADTQYF
. | TRBV15 | CATSSRTSDEKLFF
. | TRBV19 | CASSIASGHYNEQFF
. | TRBV9 | CASSVTGLAGSTDTQYF
once | TRBV13 | CASSSLAESYNEQFF
. | TRBV7-6 | CASSLGPQGAHEQYF
few | TRBV2 | CASSEVKTEAFF
. | TRBV27 | CASRDRGYSNQPQHF
. | TRBV6-1 | CASTRTATNEKLFF
. | TRBV27 | CASSSTSFDRPDTQYF
. | TRBV6-4 | CASSEGGVIYEQYF
few | TRBV9 | CASSVGVLNTEAFF
. | TRBV7-2 | CASSLVVSGSYNEQFF
. | TRBV7-9 | CASSSRGIPSGTEAFF
. | TRBV6-5 | CASSSGPAPDNEQFF
. | TRBV5-6 | CASSAAGGTEQFF
. | TRBV2 | CASSWLQGVNQPQHF
. | TRBV5-6 | CASSWGTATDTQYF
. | TRBV6-4 | CARPGHVPSGANVLTF
. | TRBV2 | CASSEVGGQAENDEKLFF
. | TRBV28 | CAAGGSYEQYF